A selection of T cell receptor beta chains follows, all from one sample in a study of regulatory T cells in long-lasting Graves disease. TCRdb itself ran the multiplex PCR reads through MiXCR, one entry per CDR3 protein. The sample contains about 440,000 distinct CDR3 sequences, around 17% of which appear only once. This sample also belongs to another study, concerning T cells in Graves' hyperthyroidism and ophthalmopathy.

The sample was peripheral blood mononuclear cells (PBMCs), taken at new diagnosis, from a patient treated with antithyroid drugs. The receptors derive from a young woman with Graves disease. Each CDR3 is given with its conserved first and last residue. Each record gives: J gene, V gene, clone size, D gene, CDR3 DNA, CDR3 protein. D genes are given only for firm matches. A row's size may be missing; if present it is once, few, many or a size class.

TRBJ2-7	TRBV6-2/TRBV6-3	-	-	TGTGCCAGCAGTTACTCGACCCCCAGGATGGCTTACGAGCAGTACTTC	CASSYSTPRMAYEQYF
TRBJ1-4	TRBV10-3	few	-	TGTGCCATCAGTGAGGACCGGAATGAAAAACTGTTTTTT	CAISEDRNEKLFF
TRBJ1-6	TRBV27	many	-	TGTGCCAGCAGACTTGGTGGGTCACCCCTCCACTTT	CASRLGGSPLHF
TRBJ2-7	TRBV28	many	-	TGTGCCAGCTGGGCGAGGGCAGGAAATTCCTACGAGCAGTACTTC	CASWARAGNSYEQYF
TRBJ2-3	TRBV5-1	many	TRBD1	TGCGCCAGCAGCTTGGACGGGACAGTCGCAGATACGCAGTATTTT	CASSLDGTVADTQYF
TRBJ2-1	TRBV4-2	few	-	TGTGCCAGCAGCCAAGATTCCTCGGGAAGGAGGAATGAGCAGTTCTTC	CASSQDSSGRRNEQFF
TRBJ1-5	TRBV28	many	-	TGTGCCAGCAGTTTCCCAAGACACAGGGATCGCAATCAGCCCCAGCATTTT	CASSFPRHRDRNQPQHF
TRBJ2-2	TRBV10-3	-	-	TGTGCCATCAGTGTCACAGATCCCGGGGAGCTGTTTTTT	CAISVTDPGELFF
TRBJ1-1	TRBV6-2/TRBV6-3	many	-	TGTGCCAGCAGTTACTCAGGCGAAAACACTGAAGCTTTCTTT	CASSYSGENTEAFF
TRBJ1-2	TRBV18	many	TRBD1	TGTGCCAGCTCACGGGACAGCGGCGGCTACACCTTC	CASSRDSGGYTF
TRBJ2-1	TRBV6-2/TRBV6-3	many	-	TGTGCCAGCAGCCCCTCCTTGATGTATCGGTACAATGAGCAGTTCTTC	CASSPSLMYRYNEQFF
TRBJ1-5	TRBV2	-	-	TGTGCCAGCAGTGCAGGGGACCCCGGATACGAAGAGAGCAATCAGCCCCAGCATTTT	CASSAGDPGYEESNQPQHF
TRBJ2-2	TRBV19	few	-	TGTGCCAGTAATAAGGGACGGATGACCGGGGAGCTGTTTTTT	CASNKGRMTGELFF
TRBJ1-6	TRBV29-1	many	-	TGCAGCGTTGGTGGCCGGGACCCAAATTCACCCCTCCACTTT	CSVGGRDPNSPLHF
TRBJ1-1	TRBV27	many	TRBD1	TGTGCCAGCAGTCCAGTCCGGGGGGACAGGGGACTTGAAGCTTTCTTT	CASSPVRGDRGLEAFF
TRBJ2-3	TRBV7-3	many	-	TGTGCCAGCAGCTTACTTATAGGAGAAGTGGATACGCAGTATTTT	CASSLLIGEVDTQYF
TRBJ1-1	TRBV6-2/TRBV6-3	-	-	TGTGCCAGCAGTTACAATATGGGGCAGGGGAGAACTGAAGCTTTCTTT	CASSYNMGQGRTEAFF
TRBJ2-1	TRBV29-1	many	-	TGCAGCGTTGAAGCCTCCAATACGATTAAGCAGTTCTTC	CSVEASNTIKQFF
TRBJ2-5	TRBV28	many	TRBD2	TGTGCCAGCAGGCGCTGGTACTCAGCGGGAGAAGAGACCCAGTACTTC	CASRRWYSAGEETQYF
TRBJ2-7	TRBV5-6	few	-	TGTGCCAGCAGCTCCCAAGCAGGGGCCCACGAGCAGTACTTC	CASSSQAGAHEQYF
TRBJ2-7	TRBV7-8	many	-	TGTGCCAGCAGCTTCCGGCCCTACGAGCAGTACTTC	CASSFRPYEQYF
TRBJ2-3	TRBV20-1	many	TRBD2	TGCAGTGCTCTAGCGGGAGCCCCAGATACGCAGTATTTT	CSALAGAPDTQYF
TRBJ2-1	TRBV29-1	-	-	TGCAGCGTTGAAGAGAATGAGTACAATGAGCAGTTCTTC	CSVEENEYNEQFF
TRBJ2-3	TRBV11-2	many	-	TGTGCCAGCAGCTTAGTTGGCCGAACAGATACGCAGTATTTT	CASSLVGRTDTQYF
TRBJ1-1	TRBV7-2	many	-	TGTGCCAGCACAGGTTCGGGGGGAACCGCTGAAGCTTTCTTT	CASTGSGGTAEAFF
TRBJ1-6	TRBV18	-	-	TGTGCCAGCTCACGGCAGGGGAATTATTCACCCCTCCACTTT	CASSRQGNYSPLHF
TRBJ2-1	TRBV6-1	many	-	TGTGCCAGCACTCAAAGACGGCCCTACAATGAGCAGTTCTTC	CASTQRRPYNEQFF
TRBJ2-7	TRBV20-1	many	-	TGCAGTGCCAGGGAGTTGTTTGCCTACGAGCAGTACTTC	CSARELFAYEQYF
TRBJ2-1	TRBV2	many	-	TGTGCCAGCAGGGGACCCATTGAGCAGTTCTTC	CASRGPIEQFF
TRBJ2-7	TRBV30	many	-	TGTGCCTGGAGTGTACGTGGAGGCTCCTACGAGCAGTACTTC	CAWSVRGGSYEQYF
TRBJ1-5	TRBV19	-	-	TGTGCCAGTAGTATAGACAGGGGAAACTCCGTGCGGGATCAGCCCCAGCATTTT	CASSIDRGNSVRDQPQHF
TRBJ2-2	TRBV28	few	-	TGTGCCAGTAAGGTCACGAACACCGGGGTGCTGTTTTTT	CASKVTNTGVLFF
TRBJ2-4	TRBV11-2	-	TRBD2	TGTGCCAGCAGCTTGGTCACTAGCGGGAGTGGGAACATTCAGTACTTC	CASSLVTSGSGNIQYF
TRBJ1-2	TRBV28	many	-	TGTGCCAGCAGTGGTGGGAGACGGAGTGGCTACACCTTC	CASSGGRRSGYTF
TRBJ2-5	TRBV20-1	many	-	TGCAGTGCTAGAGAATCTCTAATGGGCCTTTTAGAGACCCAGTACTTC	CSARESLMGLLETQYF